Below, 15 T cell receptor beta chains from the same sample are listed, as sequenced in a study of shared clonotypes between healthy human individuals. Selected positively for CCR7 and CD45RO-negative, naive CD8 cells excluded terminally differentiated effector memory CD45RA+ cells. Clones were read by immunoSEQ multiplex PCR, and TCRdb kept only the in-frame ones, dropping some. The data hold a few million clones, with roughly 95% observed a single time. Sequencing was done on a sample of naive CD8+ T cells from PBMCs. Every receptor here comes from a man aged 18 to 30 in good health. Some clones in this sample may be carry-over from other donors' samples.

This rearrangement joins TRBV9 to TRBJ1-2; D not resolved. Germline V lookup: CDR1 SGDLS, CDR2 YYNGEE. This CDR3 has 15 residues. Trimming took off 3 bases at V and 2 bases at J, with 14 bases between the two ends. CDR3 region: CASSASLDENYGYTF. The CDR3 coding sequence is TGTGCCAGCAGCGCATCTTTAGACGAGAACTATGGCTACACCTTC.

This rearrangement joins TRBV7-2 to TRBJ2-7; tentatively, D is TRBD1 or TRBD2 (6 bases each). V lost 4 bases and J lost 3, with 13 bases in between. The CDR3 is 14 residues long. Germline CDR1 SGHTA, CDR2 FQGNSA. The chain's CDR3 is CASSSLGGFYEQYF. The DNA of the CDR3 is TGTGCCAGCAGCTCGCTAGGGGGGTTCTACGAGCAGTACTTC. Full variable domain (rest looked up from reference TRBV7-2 and TRBJ2-7): GAGVSQSPSNKVTEKGKDVELRCDPISGHTALYWYRQSLGQGLEFLIYFQGNSAPDKSGLPSDRFSAERTGGSVSTLTIQRTQQEDSAVYLCASSSLGGFYEQYFGPGTRLTVT.

The rearrangement joins TRBV7-2 to TRBJ2-1; 13 nucleotides match TRBD2. Germline loops: CDR1 SGHTA, CDR2 FQGNSA. The CDR3 consists of 15 residues. V shed 5 bases, J shed 10 bases, and the junction held 8 bases outside the gene matches. The CDR3 here is CASSLGLAGEGEQFF. Written as DNA, the CDR3 is TGTGCCAGCAGCCTAGGACTAGCGGGAGAGGGCGAGCAGTTCTTC.

The chain recombines TRBV19 with TRBJ1-5, with D unresolved. Germline lookup yields CDR1 LNHDA and CDR2 SQIVND (reference sequence). The CDR3 sequence is 15 residues long. Between the trimmed V and J ends, which lost 6 bases and 3 bases, there was a span of 15 bases. The CDR3 loop is CASSPVPGFNQPQHF. In nucleotides, the CDR3 is TGTGCCAGTAGCCCCGTCCCCGGGTTCAATCAGCCCCAGCATTTT. Looking up the rest from reference TRBV19 and TRBJ1-5 gives the full variable domain: DGGITQSPKYLFRKEGQNVTLSCEQNLNHDAMYWYRQDPGQGLRLIYYSQIVNDFQKGDIAEGYSVSREKKESFPLTVTSAQKNPTAFYLCASSPVPGFNQPQHFGDGTRLSIL.

V is TRBV9 and J is TRBJ2-5; D could derive from TRBD1 or TRBD2 (6 bases each). Per germline, CDR1 SGDLS and CDR2 YYNGEE. The V and J ends lost 6 bases and 5 bases respectively, with 23 bases between them. The CDR3 totals 16 residues. The CDR3 region has the DNA TGTGCCAGCACCTCCGGGTGGGGGGCCGCTGGGGAGACCCAGTACTTC. Amino acid sequence: CASTSGWGAAGETQYF.

This chain joins TRBV6-5 and TRBJ2-7; D is possibly TRBD1 (5 bases). In germline, CDR1 is MNHEY, CDR2 SVGAGI. CDR3 size: 15 residues. Trimming cost V 2 bases and J 3 bases, with 14 bases left between them. The CDR3 region has the DNA TGTGCCAGCAGTTACGGTTATGGGGCCGGCTACGAGCAGTACTTC. Translating it yields CASSYGYGAGYEQYF.

This chain links TRBV9 with TRBJ2-3; 9 nucleotides align to TRBD1. Losses at the gene ends were 4 bases for V and 5 bases for J; bases not matched to a gene: 8. The CDR3 runs 15 residues. Germline CDR1 and CDR2: SGDLS and YYNGEE. The CDR3 DNA reads TGTGCCAGCAGCCCACAGGGGGCAGCACGAGATACGCAGTATTTT. Translation: CASSPQGAARDTQYF.

The V call is TRBV28, the J call TRBJ2-6; a possible D gene is TRBD2 (5 bases). The CDR3 length is 22 residues. Germline V gene lookup returns CDR1 MDHEN and CDR2 SYDVKM. V dropped 6 bases and J dropped 5 bases, with 35 bases sitting between them. CDR3 protein: CASSPGGEWLASLGRRANVLTF. The CDR3 nucleotides are TGTGCCAGCAGCCCCGGAGGTGAATGGCTGGCCTCGTTGGGCAGGAGGGCCAACGTCCTGACTTTC.

The chain has TRBV9 and TRBJ2-7, with D perhaps TRBD1 (8 bases). V lost 4 bases, J lost 2 bases, and 19 bases lay in between. The CDR3 totals 16 residues. Germline lookup yields CDR1 SGDLS and CDR2 YYNGEE. DNA of the CDR3: TGTGCCAGCAGCCCTAGGGAGGGGACAGGTACCTACGAGCAGTACTTC. It specifies CASSPREGTGTYEQYF.

The rearrangement uses TRBV15 and TRBJ1-1, with TRBD1 matching 7 bases. The CDR3 sequence is 14 residues long. Germline V gene lookup returns CDR1 LNHNV and CDR2 YYDKDF (reference sequence). V lost 5 bases and J lost 7; bases outside the gene matches: 10. CDR3 region: CATSERGDSYEAFF. CDR3 nucleotides: TGTGCCACCAGCGAACGCGGGGACAGCTATGAAGCTTTCTTT.

The V and J genes are TRBV10-3 and TRBJ2-3; D possibly corresponds to TRBD2 (6 bases). The CDR3 has 17 residues. CDR1 is ENHRY, CDR2 SYGVKD, per germline. V dropped 2 bases and J dropped 4 bases, with 19 bases sitting between them. This CDR3 reads CAISEGFRGLRSDTQYF. The CDR3 DNA reads as TGTGCCATCAGTGAGGGATTTCGGGGACTCCGATCAGATACGCAGTATTTT.

This clone was counted a few times. The V gene is TRBV12-5, the J gene TRBJ1-1; D gene uncertain. Germline assignment: CDR1 LGHNT and CDR2 FRNRAP. The CDR3 contains 13 residues. V lost 1 base and J 1 base, leaving 4 bases between the germline ends. In DNA, the CDR3 is TGTGCTAGTGGTTTGGCAGCGAACACTGAAGCTTTCTTT. As protein: CASGLAANTEAFF.

V gene TRBV9 combines with J gene TRBJ1-5, with D unresolved. This CDR3 is built from 15 residues. V lost 2 bases to trimming and J lost 3 bases, with 12 bases between them. The germline gives CDR1 SGDLS, CDR2 YYNGEE. The CDR3 sequence: CASSVGSQNNQPQHF. CDR3 nucleotides: TGTGCCAGCAGCGTCGGCAGCCAAAACAATCAGCCCCAGCATTTT.

The chain joins TRBV13 to TRBJ2-3; D is possibly TRBD1 (5 bases). Trimming removed 5 bases at V and 2 bases at J, with 14 bases between. CDR3 length: 15 residues. Germline assignment: CDR1 PRHDT and CDR2 FYEKMQ (reference sequence). CDR3 DNA sequence: TGTGCCAGCAGCGCCTTGGGGCGAAACACAGATACGCAGTATTTT. The encoded protein is CASSALGRNTDTQYF.

This chain's CDR3 is CASSPAVGPYEQYF. The CDR3 coding sequence is TGTGCCAGCAGCCCGGCCGTCGGGCCCTACGAGCAGTACTTC. The chain recombines TRBV7-8 with TRBJ2-7; D remains ambiguous. Germline V gene data show CDR1 as SGHVS and CDR2 as FQNEAQ. Trimming left V 5 bases short and J 2 bases short, with 13 bases between. This CDR3 contains 14 residues.